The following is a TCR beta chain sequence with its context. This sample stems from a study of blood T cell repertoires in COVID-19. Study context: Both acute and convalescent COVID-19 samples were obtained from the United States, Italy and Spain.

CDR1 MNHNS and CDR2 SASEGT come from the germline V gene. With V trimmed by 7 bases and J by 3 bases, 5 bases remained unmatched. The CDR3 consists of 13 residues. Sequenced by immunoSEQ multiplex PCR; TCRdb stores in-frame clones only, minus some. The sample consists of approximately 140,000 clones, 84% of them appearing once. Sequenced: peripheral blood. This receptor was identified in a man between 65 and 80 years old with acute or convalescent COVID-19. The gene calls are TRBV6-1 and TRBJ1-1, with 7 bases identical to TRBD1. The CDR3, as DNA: TGTGCCAGCATTCTTCAGGGGGACACTGAAGCTTTCTTT. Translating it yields CASILQGDTEAFF.